Given below is one TCR beta chain in context. This CDR3 is 13 amino acids long. Germline CDR1 is GTSNPN and CDR2 is SVGIG (reference sequence). Between the trimmed V and J ends, which lost 4 bases and 9 bases, there was a span of 19 bases. These data belong to a study of blood T cell repertoires in COVID-19. Study background: Acute-phase and convalescent COVID-19 samples originated in the United States, Italy and Spain. The cDNA or gDNA used as material had been derived from T cells, B-cell-depleted T cells, or PBMCs.

TCRdb's table, derived via immunoSEQ multiplex PCR, lists solely in-frame clones and lacks some. This sample has 410,000 or so clones, with over 75% found just once. The TCR was taken from a woman aged 40 to 50 with COVID-19, enrolled during active disease. The sequenced sample was peripheral blood. The V gene is TRBV30, the J gene TRBJ2-7, with D perhaps matching TRBD1 (6 bases). The CDR3 DNA is TGTGCCTGGATCCGACGGGAAGGGGGTGGGCAGTACTTC. Translating gives CAWIRREGGGQYF. Full variable domain (missing parts from reference TRBV30 and TRBJ2-7): SQTIHQWPATLVQPVGSPLSLECTVEGTSNPNLYWYRQAAGRGLQLLFYSVGIGQISSEVPQNLSASRPQDRQFILSSKKLLLSDSGFYLCAWIRREGGGQYFGPGTRLTVT.